This T cell receptor beta chain comes out of a study of T cells in Graves' hyperthyroidism and ophthalmopathy. This CDR3 region has 11 residues. Germline CDR1 is SNHLY and CDR2 is FYNNEI. Amplification of TCR beta CDR3 regions was performed using RNA transcripts as template. The study used the HTBI primer set for a first-round RT-PCR of the TCR CDR3. TCRdb itself ran the multiplex PCR reads through MiXCR, one entry per CDR3 protein. The sample holds 350,000 to 400,000 distinct CDR3 sequences, approximately 15% seen once. Findings and caveats of the study: Blood also showed most of the thyroid clonotypes that were expanded above 0.001. From stable hyperthyroidism, ophthalmopathy was set apart by a 13 V-J model.

This clonotype was counted a single time. Antigen unknown. A read error may produce the germline difference seen at one junction end. The sequence was obtained from a woman under 40 with Graves' hyperthyroidism. Source material: blood. The V call is TRBV2, the J call TRBJ1-2; TRBD1 aligns across 9 bases. CDR3 nucleotide sequence: TGTGCCAACAGTGTACAGGGGGCTAACTCCTTC. Protein: CANSVQGANSF.